This T cell receptor beta chain was obtained from a study of Ad26.COV2.S vaccination and SARS-CoV-2 variants. TCRdb's copy holds only in-frame clones and misses some; the assay was immunoSEQ multiplex PCR. This sample has 300,000 to 350,000 clones, with around four fifths found just once. Germline V gene data show CDR1 as SGHRS and CDR2 as YFSETQ. The CDR3 contains 16 residues. V dropped 1 base and J dropped 4; count of bases not matched to a gene: 4. Documented treatment: around 19 received Ad26.COV2.S at low or high dose, single or two shots; 5 received placebo; per-sample allocation not given. Specimens were obtained on day 63 following the first vaccine or placebo injection.

The clonotype was recovered from a person between 18 and 65 years old who received the Ad26.COV2.S COVID-19 vaccine or a placebo. This specimen consisted of peripheral blood, obtained in a trial of Ad26.COV2.S vaccine versus placebo. The genes are TRBV5-1 and TRBJ2-2; 10 nucleotides align to TRBD1. The CDR3 nucleotides read TGCGCCAGCAGCTTGTTCGGGGACAGGGGCACCGGGGAGCTGTTTTTT. This encodes CASSLFGDRGTGELFF. Full variable domain (missing parts from reference TRBV5-1 and TRBJ2-2): KAGVTQTPRYLIKTRGQQVTLSCSPISGHRSVSWYQQTPGQGLQFLFEYFSETQRNKGNFPGRFSGRQFSNSRSEMNVSTLELGDSALYLCASSLFGDRGTGELFFGEGSRLTVL.